This T cell receptor beta chain is from a study of HIV-infected patients and healthy controls. General study findings and limits: HIV-associated CDR3 frequencies dropped significantly during therapy; CMV-associated ones, mostly rising, changed nonsignificantly.

The length of the CDR3 is 12 residues. The V end was cut by 6 bases, the J end by 5 bases, with 10 bases between. CDR1 is ENHRY, CDR2 SYGVKD, per germline. Alpha and beta constant-region primers primed reverse transcription of about 470 ng RNA. Separate chain-specific third strand synthesis with multiplexing indices produced the alpha and beta libraries. One entry per CDR3 protein results from TCRdb running MiXCR on the 5' RACE reads. The data show some 17,000 distinct CDR3 sequences, over 9% seen once. All unsorted peripheral T cells were captured because whole blood was used without fractionation. This clonotype has only a few counts. Its antigen remains unidentified.

The material sequenced was blood. This receptor was taken from an adult in good health. V usage is TRBV10-3 and J usage is TRBJ2-5; D ambiguous. The CDR3 loop reads CAISDSGETQYF. The CDR3, as DNA: TGTGCCATCAGCGACTCTGGTGAGACCCAGTACTTC.